One sample yielded the 19 T cell receptor beta chains listed below, sequenced in a study of neoadjuvant nivolumab and ipilimumab in lung cancer. The protocol was immunoSEQ multiplex PCR, while the TCRdb copy is restricted to in-frame clones and leaves out a portion. The sample has 15,000 to 20,000 clones; 60% to 80% are singletons. Sequencing used tumor tissue, obtained after neoadjuvant nivolumab, alone or with ipilimumab, at or shortly before surgery. The receptors stem from an adult with non-small cell lung cancer.

J is TRBJ1-2 and V is TRBV11-1; 8 positions match TRBD1. This CDR3 comprises 16 residues. V trimming: 2 bases; J trimming: 6 bases; junction bases outside the gene matches: 11. Germline lookup yields CDR1 SGHAT and CDR2 FQDESV (reference sequence). CDR3 coding DNA: TGTGCCAGCAGCTTATCCGGCTTCGGGACAGGCAATGGCTACACCTTC. It specifies CASSLSGFGTGNGYTF.

The chain has TRBV19 and TRBJ1-5; no definite D call. Trimming stripped 3 bases from V and 3 bases from J, with 9 bases between. Germline V gene lookup returns CDR1 LNHDA and CDR2 SQIVND (reference sequence). This CDR3 contains 14 residues. CDR3 sequence (DNA): TGTGCCAGTAGTATGAGCGGCTACAATCAGCCCCAGCATTTT. It translates to CASSMSGYNQPQHF.

The CDR3 reads CASSSSGQAVTEAFF. The CDR3 DNA reads TGTGCCAGTAGTTCCTCGGGACAGGCTGTAACTGAAGCTTTCTTT. The J gene is TRBJ1-1, the V gene TRBV19, with 8 bases matching TRBD1. Germline CDR1 LNHDA, CDR2 SQIVND (reference sequence). V dropped 5 bases and J dropped 5; count of bases not matched to a gene: 10. The CDR3 contains 15 residues.

This clone was counted a few times. The rearrangement uses TRBV4-2 and TRBJ2-3; D gene ambiguous. The ends were cut back, 2 bases at V and 4 bases at J, with 7 bases in the middle. The CDR3 loop spans 13 amino acids. The germline V gene has CDR1 LGHNA and CDR2 YNFKEQ. CDR3 bases: TGTGCCAGCAGCCAAAGCTTCGCAGATACGCAGTATTTT. Translated, it gives CASSQSFADTQYF.

V usage is TRBV5-4 and J usage is TRBJ2-1; 12 bases map to TRBD2. Germline V gene data show CDR1 as SGHNT and CDR2 as YYREEE (reference sequence). This CDR3 has 14 residues. V lost 5 bases, J lost 9 bases, and 6 bases stayed unmatched. CDR3 loop: CASSYALAGGEQFF. The CDR3 nucleotides are TGTGCCAGCAGTTACGCACTAGCGGGGGGTGAGCAGTTCTTC.

This sequence joins TRBV5-4 and TRBJ2-1; D unresolved. V shed 0 bases and J shed 3 bases, with 7 bases lying between them. Germline V CDR1 and CDR2: SGHNT, YYREEE (reference sequence). This CDR3 region has 14 residues. The CDR3 bases are TGTGCCAGCAGCTTGGGACACAACTACAATGAGCAGTTCTTC. It encodes CASSLGHNYNEQFF.

The rearrangement links TRBV5-6 to TRBJ2-7, with D tentatively TRBD2 (6 bases). The CDR3 is 14 residues long. Trimming took off 3 bases at V and 3 bases at J, with 13 bases between the two ends. Germline CDR1 reads SGHDT; CDR2 reads YYEEEE. The CDR3 loop is CASSYRRGHYEQYF. CDR3 nucleotides: TGTGCCAGCAGCTATAGGAGGGGCCACTACGAGCAGTACTTC. Drawing the rest from reference TRBV5-6 and TRBJ2-7, the complete variable domain is DAGVTQSPTHLIKTRGQQVTLRCSPKSGHDTVSWYQQALGQGPQFIFQYYEEEERQRGNFPDRFSGHQFPNYSSELNVNALLLGDSALYLCASSYRRGHYEQYFGPGTRLTVT.

This chain links TRBV6-5 with TRBJ1-2; D remains ambiguous. The CDR3 has 14 amino acids. The V gene's germline CDR1 is MNHEY and CDR2 SVGAGI. Trimming took 5 bases from V and 6 from J, leaving 16 bases between them. CDR3 residues: CASSEMRRFDGYTF. The CDR3 nucleotides read TGTGCCAGCAGTGAAATGAGACGATTCGATGGCTACACCTTC.

The CDR3 sequence is CASSLGTSGGTDTQYF. The CDR3 DNA reads TGTGCCAGCAGTTTAGGGACTAGCGGGGGTACAGATACGCAGTATTTT. The chain carries TRBV27 and TRBJ2-3; 14 nucleotides match TRBD2. V shed 2 bases, J shed 3 bases, and the junction held 1 base outside the gene matches. The CDR3 covers 16 residues. Germline values: CDR1 MNHEY, CDR2 SMNVEV (reference sequence).

The chain links TRBV6-6 to TRBJ1-2; D not resolved. Germline CDR1 is MNHNY and CDR2 is SVGAGI (reference sequence). Trimming removed 6 bases at V and 7 bases at J, with 9 bases between. The CDR3 has 11 residues. Here the CDR3 DNA reads TGTGCCAGCAGGGGTCATGGTGGCTACACCTTC. Its translation: CASRGHGGYTF.

The chain carries TRBV4-2 and TRBJ1-2; no firm D call. Trimming removed 0 bases at V and 5 bases at J, with 13 bases between. Per germline, CDR1 LGHNA and CDR2 YNFKEQ. CDR3 length: 15 residues. This chain's CDR3 is CASSQDQNSGYGYTF. The DNA of the CDR3 is TGTGCCAGCAGCCAAGATCAAAACAGTGGTTATGGCTACACCTTC.

This clone was seen a handful of times. The chain carries TRBV5-6 and TRBJ2-1; 7 bases agree with TRBD2. Germline loops: CDR1 SGHDT, CDR2 YYEEEE. This CDR3 region has 12 residues. Trimming removed 0 bases from V and 11 bases from J; junction bases left unmatched: 2. CDR3 sequence (DNA): TGTGCCAGCAGCTTGGCGGGAGGTAAGCAGTTCTTC. It is translated as CASSLAGGKQFF.

The chain links TRBV6-6 to TRBJ2-5; maybe TRBD2 (6 bases). The germline CDR1 and CDR2 sequences are MNHNY and SVGAGI (reference sequence). Trimming stripped 2 bases from V and 3 bases from J, with 13 bases between. The CDR3 length is 15 residues. The CDR3 region has the DNA TGTGCCAGCAGTTACCACCTTAGCGGAAAAGAGACCCAGTACTTC. Encoded protein: CASSYHLSGKETQYF.

The chain is built from TRBV5-1 and TRBJ2-2; TRBD1 matches 10 bases. From germline, CDR1 is SGHRS and CDR2 YFSETQ. The trim removed 4 bases at V and 5 bases at J, leaving 8 bases unmatched. The CDR3 is 16 amino acids. The CDR3 region is CASSLRDRGWTGELFF. In DNA form, the CDR3 reads TGCGCCAGCAGCCTGCGGGACAGGGGCTGGACCGGGGAGCTGTTTTTT.

The V and J genes are TRBV5-5 and TRBJ2-1; 9 positions match TRBD1. This CDR3 contains 15 residues. Trimming cost V 9 bases and J 5 bases; bases outside gene matches: 12. CDR1 SGHKS and CDR2 YYEKEE come from the germline V gene (reference sequence). The CDR3 DNA sequence: TGTGCCACCGAGACCGGGACAGGGTTCCACAATGAGCAGTTCTTC. Its protein product is CATETGTGFHNEQFF.

V is TRBV5-1 and J is TRBJ2-1; 9 nucleotides match TRBD2. The germline V gene encodes CDR1 SGHRS and CDR2 YFSETQ. The CDR3 contains 14 residues. With 1 base clipped from V and 6 bases from J, the junction kept 2 bases outside the gene matches. The DNA of the CDR3 is TGCGCCAGCAGCTTGAGCGGGGGGCCCAATGAGCAGTTCTTC. Amino acid sequence: CASSLSGGPNEQFF. Using reference TRBV5-1 and TRBJ2-1 for the parts outside the CDR3, the full variable domain is KAGVTQTPRYLIKTRGQQVTLSCSPISGHRSVSWYQQTPGQGLQFLFEYFSETQRNKGNFPGRFSGRQFSNSRSEMNVSTLELGDSALYLCASSLSGGPNEQFFGPGTRLTVL.

The CDR3 DNA follows: TGTGCCAGCAGTTCAGGGGGTCGAAACACTGAAGCTTTCTTT. Translated: CASSSGGRNTEAFF. V and J are TRBV5-6 and TRBJ1-1; 7 nucleotides agree with TRBD1. Losses at the gene ends were 5 bases for V and 2 bases for J; bases not matched to a gene: 6. The CDR3 totals 14 residues. CDR1 is SGHDT, CDR2 YYEEEE, per germline.

This clone appeared a single time. The junction departs from the called germline gene at one end, perhaps through a read error. This chain joins TRBV7-7 and TRBJ2-2, with D unresolved. This CDR3 has 14 residues. Germline V gene sequence: CDR1 SSHAT, CDR2 FNYEAQ (reference sequence). The DNA for the CDR3 is TGTGCTAGCAGCTTAGTCCTAACCACCGGGGAGCTGTTTTTT. Translating it yields CASSLVLTTGELFF. Variable domain in full (rest from reference TRBV7-7 and TRBJ2-2): GAGVSQSPRYKVTKRGQDVTLRCDPISSHATLYWYQQALGQGPEFLTYFNYEAQPDKSGLPSDRFSAERPEGSISTLTIQRTEQRDSAMYRCASSLVLTTGELFFGEGSRLTVL.

Within the sample, this clone is medium-sized. This chain links TRBV5-5 with TRBJ1-5; 8 bases are a match to TRBD1. Trimming cost V 4 bases and J 5 bases; bases outside gene matches: 11. Germline V gene lookup returns CDR1 SGHKS and CDR2 YYEKEE (reference sequence). CDR3 length equals 16 residues. In nucleotides, the CDR3 is TGTGCCAGCAGCCCGAAACTCTCAGGGGGCGATCAGCCCCAGCATTTT. It specifies CASSPKLSGGDQPQHF.